This T cell receptor (beta chain) was captured in a study of PD-1 blockade in classical Hodgkin lymphoma. Broader study findings: Newly diagnosed patients reportedly trailed healthy donors in baseline TCR diversity. Although disease activity or prior therapy may be involved, causes of the repertoire differences remain undefined.

Of note for this clone: Its antigen is unknown.

This sample's time point: cycle 4 day 1 (C4D1), after around six weeks of nivolumab. Exposure to brentuximab vedotin varied, and each patient had relapsed following autologous stem cell transplantation. V shed 8 bases and J 5 bases; nucleotides not matched to a gene: 4. The CDR3 consists of 13 residues. The germline CDR1 and CDR2 sequences are ENHRY and SYGVKD. Libraries were prepared by immunoSEQ multiplex PCR; TCRdb keeps only in-frame clonotypes and omits some of them. The table shows approximately 89,000 clones, with 83% occurring only once. The V call is TRBV10-3, the J call TRBJ2-5; 11 bases agree with TRBD2. The TCR was taken from a human donor with classical Hodgkin lymphoma. Sequencing used peripheral blood mononuclear cells (PBMCs), obtained before the fourth cycle of nivolumab. The CDR3 spells CAILAGGGETQYF. Here the CDR3 DNA reads TGTGCCATCCTAGCGGGAGGCGGGGAGACCCAGTACTTC.